The present T cell receptor beta chain was sequenced within a study of identical twins. CDR3 length equals 13 residues. Germline V lookup: CDR1 SGHKS, CDR2 YYEKEE (reference sequence). Trimming took 0 bases from V and 8 from J, leaving 9 bases between them. This clonotype was recorded a few times. Template switching created a universal primer site, and the cDNA included unique molecular identifiers. TCRdb reprocessed the 5' RACE reads with MiXCR, giving one entry per CDR3 protein. Of hundreds of thousands of distinct CDR3 sequences listed, over 5% are singletons. The chain links TRBV5-5 to TRBJ2-1, with D uncertain. The clonotype comes from a man aged 18 to 29 in good health. Sequencing was performed on naive T cells sorted from blood. In DNA, the CDR3 is TGTGCCAGCAGCTTGGCATCTGGACATGAGCAGTTCTTC. This encodes CASSLASGHEQFF.